These T cell receptor beta chains were read from a single sample in a study of T cell repertoires in cytomegalovirus infection. The antigens of these receptors remain unknown. TCRdb called the reads again in MiXCR, with one record for every CDR3 protein. The sample consists of 830,000 or so distinct CDR3 sequences, roughly 33% of them appearing once. The source was cultured CD8+ T cells from PBMCs, collected from culture after CMV antigen stimulation. The receptors derive from a human donor in good health (CMV status not recorded). Some clones in this sample may be carry-over from other donors' samples. The CDR3 runs from the conserved cysteine through the conserved F or W. Each record gives: J gene, V gene, clone size, D gene, CDR3 protein, CDR3 DNA. D genes are given only for firm matches. Part of the rows lack a size; the others show once, few, many or a class for expanded clones.

>TRBJ2-3|TRBV6-5|.|TRBD2
CASSYTAQTSGAPTDTQYF
TGTGCCAGCAGTTACACCGCCCAGACTAGCGGGGCTCCCACAGATACGCAGTATTTT
>TRBJ1-3|TRBV7-6|.|TRBD1
CANSLLMGQRSGNTIYF
TGTGCCAACAGCTTACTAATGGGACAGCGCTCTGGAAACACCATATATTTT
>TRBJ2-2|TRBV7-6|many|TRBD1
CASSPWTGEDTGELFF
TGTGCCAGCAGCCCTTGGACAGGGGAGGACACCGGGGAGCTGTTTTTT
>TRBJ1-2|TRBV29-1|.|.
CSVLRDKTYGYTF
TGCAGCGTTCTTCGGGACAAGACGTATGGCTACACCTTC
>TRBJ2-4|TRBV6-1|.|.
CASSERDMGNIQYF
TGTGCCAGCAGTGAGAGGGATATGGGAAACATTCAGTACTTC
>TRBJ1-2|TRBV7-9|.|.
CASSSRARDNYGYTF
TGTGCCAGCAGCTCCCGGGCGCGGGATAACTATGGCTACACCTTC
>TRBJ2-7|TRBV12-3/TRBV12-4|few|TRBD2
CASSPSGAFYEQYF
TGTGCCAGCAGCCCTAGCGGGGCCTTCTACGAGCAGTACTTC
>TRBJ1-1|TRBV6-5|.|.
CASSLWDQNTEAFF
TGTGCCAGCAGTCTATGGGACCAGAACACTGAAGCTTTCTTT
>TRBJ1-1|TRBV14|.|.
CASSPLGWTEAFF
TGTGCCAGCAGCCCTTTGGGGTGGACTGAAGCTTTCTTT
>TRBJ1-5|TRBV15|many|TRBD1
CATSRGSNTGDSNQPQHF
TGTGCCACCAGCAGGGGCTCAAATACAGGGGATAGCAATCAGCCCCAGCATTTT
>TRBJ2-1|TRBV6-8|.|.
CASSPFRGRGIHNEQFF
TGTGCCAGCAGTCCCTTCAGAGGGCGGGGTATACACAATGAGCAGTTCTTC
>TRBJ1-2|TRBV11-1|few|.
CASSPNPFYGYTF
TGTGCCAGCAGCCCGAACCCCTTCTATGGCTACACCTTC
>TRBJ2-3|TRBV10-2|.|.
CASSGTTTDTQYF
TGCGCCAGCAGTGGAACAACCACAGATACGCAGTATTTT
>TRBJ1-5|TRBV4-1|.|.
CASSPSLEQPQHF
TGCGCCAGCAGCCCTTCATTGGAGCAGCCCCAGCATTTT
>TRBJ1-2|TRBV7-9|many|.
CASTPPGLTYGYTF
TGTGCCAGCACCCCGCCGGGACTGACCTATGGCTACACCTTC
>TRBJ1-3|TRBV9|.|.
CASSVAEGNTIYF
TGTGCCAGCAGCGTAGCTGAAGGAAACACCATATATTTT
>TRBJ2-5|TRBV6-1|.|TRBD1
CASSLGQAKETQYF
TGTGCCAGCAGTCTGGGACAGGCTAAAGAGACCCAGTACTTC
>TRBJ2-5|TRBV19|.|.
CASSSRGPRTMYQETQYF
TGTGCCAGTAGTTCCCGAGGACCCCGAACCATGTACCAAGAGACCCAGTACTTC
>TRBJ2-1|TRBV7-6|many|TRBD2
CASSPKRGIAGLGNEQFF
TGTGCCAGCAGCCCAAAAAGGGGAATAGCGGGGCTGGGGAATGAGCAGTTCTTC
>TRBJ2-5|TRBV6-1|.|TRBD1
CASSVGQDWETQYF
TGTGCCAGCAGTGTAGGACAGGACTGGGAGACCCAGTACTTC
>TRBJ2-5|TRBV7-9|few|.
CASSPSEAEETQYF
TGTGCCAGCAGCCCTTCCGAGGCAGAAGAGACCCAGTACTTC
>TRBJ2-1|TRBV27|.|.
CASSIAPGAYNEQFF
TGTGCCAGCAGTATCGCGCCGGGGGCTTACAATGAGCAGTTCTTC
>TRBJ2-2|TRBV13|.|TRBD1
CASSGTEAGELFF
TGTGCCAGCAGCGGGACAGAGGCCGGGGAGCTGTTTTTT
>TRBJ2-5|TRBV6-1|.|.
CASSSRGTETQYF
TGTGCCAGCAGCTCGAGGGGGACAGAGACCCAGTACTTC
>TRBJ2-2|TRBV6-2/TRBV6-3|.|.
CASQSTSGMIYIGELFF
TGTGCCAGCCAATCCACCTCAGGGATGATCTACATCGGGGAGCTGTTTTTT
>TRBJ2-7|TRBV6-5|few|TRBD2
CASSPRTSGGPLRTYEQYF
TGTGCCAGCAGTCCCAGGACTAGCGGGGGGCCCTTACGTACCTACGAGCAGTACTTC
>TRBJ1-3|TRBV28|once|TRBD1
CASSNRHGTGFGNTIYF
TGTGCCAGCAGTAACCGACACGGGACAGGGTTTGGAAACACCATATATTTT
>TRBJ2-1|TRBV7-2|.|TRBD2
CASRSRTSGGPYNEQFF
TGTGCCAGCAGGTCCAGGACTAGCGGGGGACCCTACAATGAGCAGTTCTTC
>TRBJ2-1|TRBV7-2|.|TRBD1
CASSLVFPGQGAEEQFF
TGTGCCAGCAGCTTAGTTTTCCCGGGACAGGGGGCTGAAGAGCAGTTCTTC
>TRBJ2-1|TRBV11-3|many|.
CASADRSSYNEQFF
TGTGCCAGTGCCGACCGGAGCTCCTACAATGAGCAGTTCTTC
>TRBJ2-1|TRBV12-3/TRBV12-4|.|TRBD1
CTSSSAGGRYNEQFF
TGTACCAGCAGTTCGGCAGGGGGCCGCTACAATGAGCAGTTCTTC
>TRBJ2-5|TRBV4-1|.|.
CASSQDLALLARDTQYF
TGCGCCAGCAGCCAAGATTTAGCGTTACTGGCAAGAGATACCCAGTACTTC
>TRBJ1-1|TRBV6-5|.|TRBD1
CASSYSGTGFTEAFF
TGTGCCAGCAGTTACTCGGGGACAGGGTTCACTGAAGCTTTCTTT
>TRBJ2-4|TRBV7-9|many|TRBD1
CASSTGQGVAKNIQYF
TGTGCCAGCAGCACCGGACAGGGGGTGGCCAAAAACATTCAGTACTTC
>TRBJ2-3|TRBV7-9|many|TRBD2
CASSDQAGGPIATDTQYF
TGTGCCAGCAGCGACCAAGCGGGGGGGCCTATTGCAACAGATACGCAGTATTTT
>TRBJ2-3|TRBV6-1|.|.
CALRGVTDTQYF
TGTGCCCTTCGGGGAGTCACAGATACGCAGTATTTT
>TRBJ2-7|TRBV29-1|.|.
CSVERGGDEQYF
TGCAGCGTTGAAAGGGGAGGCGACGAGCAGTACTTC
>TRBJ1-1|TRBV5-6|.|.
CASSLAGLSVNTEAFF
TGTGCCAGCAGCTTGGCCGGTCTGTCAGTGAACACTGAAGCTTTCTTT
>TRBJ2-4|TRBV11-2|.|TRBD2
CASSLGGGVGERNIQYF
TGTGCCAGCAGCTTAGGGGGGGGGGTTGGGGAGCGAAACATTCAGTACTTC
>TRBJ1-1|TRBV7-6|many|.
CASSPGGPEAFF
TGTGCCAGCAGCCCTGGGGGGCCTGAAGCTTTCTTT
>TRBJ2-1|TRBV27|few|TRBD1
CASSGAGTGGSNEQFF
TGTGCCAGCAGTGGGGCAGGGACAGGGGGGTCCAATGAGCAGTTCTTC
>TRBJ1-3|TRBV29-1|once|TRBD1
CSVELEGQGRGNTIYF
TGCAGCGTTGAGTTAGAGGGACAGGGGAGAGGAAACACCATATATTTT
>TRBJ2-1|TRBV5-5|few|TRBD1
CASSPGQGRDNEQFF
TGTGCCAGCAGCCCAGGACAGGGTCGGGACAATGAGCAGTTCTTC
>TRBJ1-4|TRBV27|few|.
CASSLRKATEKLFF
TGTGCCAGCAGTTTAAGGAAGGCGACCGAAAAACTGTTTTTT
>TRBJ2-1|TRBV6-5|many|TRBD2
CASSYGTSGYNEQFF
TGTGCCAGCAGTTACGGGACTAGCGGCTACAATGAGCAGTTCTTC
>TRBJ2-2|TRBV12-3/TRBV12-4|.|.
CASRPPGLGGELFF
TGTGCCAGTAGACCCCCAGGGTTGGGCGGGGAGCTGTTTTTT
>TRBJ1-1|TRBV7-2|few|.
CASTFGGDWTEAFF
TGTGCCAGCACTTTTGGAGGGGATTGGACTGAAGCTTTCTTT
>TRBJ2-2|TRBV12-3/TRBV12-4|.|.
CVSLGLGSTGELFF
TGTGTGAGCTTGGGTCTGGGGTCCACCGGGGAGCTGTTTTTT
>TRBJ1-4|TRBV12-3/TRBV12-4|many|.
CASTPAGAGEKLFF
TGTGCCAGCACCCCGGCAGGGGCTGGTGAAAAACTGTTTTTT
>TRBJ1-2|TRBV6-6|.|.
CASSYIVGTSYGYTF
TGTGCCAGCAGTTACATCGTCGGGACAAGCTATGGCTACACCTTC
>TRBJ2-1|TRBV6-6|few|TRBD1
CASSEDQGAYNEQFF
TGTGCCAGCAGTGAGGATCAGGGGGCCTACAATGAGCAGTTCTTC